The clone carrying this TCR beta chain was detected a few times. Its antigen is currently unknown. The entry originates in a study of CD8 T cells in ankylosing spondylitis. Study-level findings and limits: Apparently characteristic of ankylosing spondylitis blood was a TCR beta motif (eight highly homologous variants). In the blood and synovial fluid of reactive arthritis, some motif variants had been previously reported.

Deletions cut 6 bases from V and 1 base from J, with 7 bases between. CDR1 is LGHNT and CDR2 is FRNRAP in the germline V gene. The length of the CDR3 is 13 residues. Library preparation for TCR beta used quantitative 5'-RACE with molecular barcodes. One entry per CDR3 protein, called by TCRdb with MiXCR from the 5' RACE reads. Altogether 150,000 to 200,000 distinct CDR3 sequences are present, approximately 20% being singletons, with the ten largest covering about 8.3%. The receptor comes from a male donor with ankylosing spondylitis or in good health (not recorded which). The sequencing input was blood, either unsorted or a sorted T cell fraction (not recorded which). This chain links TRBV12-5 with TRBJ2-1; D is possibly TRBD2 (5 bases). This CDR3 is CASGGISYNEQFF. CDR3 nucleotide sequence: TGTGCTAGTGGCGGGATTTCCTACAATGAGCAGTTCTTC.